A single sample is the source of the 8 T cell receptor beta chains below, sequenced in a study of neurological immune-mediated disorders. The time point was: longitudinal time-point 1 (baseline). TCRdb re-called the 5' RACE reads through MiXCR, storing one row per CDR3 protein. The sample includes some 60,000 distinct CDR3 sequences, around 11% of them seen just once. Sequences were obtained from PBMCs. The source is a male donor with HTLV-1-associated myelopathy (HAM/TSP).

This clonotype was seen repeatedly, ten times or more. DNA of the CDR3: TGTGCCAGCAGCCAGTCTCCCTTAGAGACCCAGTACTTC. It encodes CASSQSPLETQYF. The chain combines TRBV5-6 with TRBJ2-5, with D unclear. Trimming took 4 bases from V and 4 from J, leaving 11 bases between them. CDR3 length: 13 amino acids. Germline lookup yields CDR1 SGHDT and CDR2 YYEEEE.

This clonotype was seen at least ten times. The chain joins TRBV7-2 to TRBJ2-7; weak D call: TRBD1 (5 bases). Germline values: CDR1 SGHTA, CDR2 FQGNSA. CDR3 size: 15 residues. Trimming shortened V by 0 bases and J by 1 base, and 10 bases separated the two germline ends. Written as DNA, the CDR3 is TGTGCCAGCAGCTTAGCGGGTCAGGGATCCTACGAGCAGTACTTC. Protein: CASSLAGQGSYEQYF.

At least ten counts were recorded for this clonotype. The rearrangement uses TRBV5-5 and TRBJ2-5; D perhaps matches TRBD2 (5 bases). Germline V gene lookup returns CDR1 SGHKS and CDR2 YYEKEE (reference sequence). This CDR3 spans 14 amino acids. Trimming left V 0 bases short and J 5 bases short, with 11 bases between. The CDR3 DNA sequence: TGTGCCAGCAGCTTGGTCGGTGGCGGGGAGACCCAGTACTTC. Translation: CASSLVGGGETQYF. Full variable domain (missing parts from reference TRBV5-5 and TRBJ2-5): DAGVTQSPTHLIKTRGQQVTLRCSPISGHKSVSWYQQVLGQGPQFIFQYYEKEERGRGNFPDRFSARQFPNYSSELNVNALLLGDSALYLCASSLVGGGETQYFGPGTRLLVL.

In this sample, this clonotype turned up many times. This chain links TRBV10-3 with TRBJ2-7; 8 bases agree with TRBD1. This CDR3 has 17 residues. The V gene's germline CDR1 is ENHRY and CDR2 SYGVKD. The V gene end was trimmed by 6 bases and the J gene end by 0 bases; junction bases not matched to a gene: 13. CDR3: CAIRLGTGGTNSYEQYF. The DNA of the CDR3 is TGTGCCATCAGGCTGGGGACAGGAGGGACAAACTCCTACGAGCAGTACTTC.

This clonotype has at least ten counts. This chain joins TRBV7-2 and TRBJ2-3; 10 nucleotides match TRBD2. Germline V gives CDR1 SGHTA, CDR2 FQGNSA. CDR3 length: 17 residues. V shed 0 bases, J shed 4 bases, and the junction held 7 bases outside the gene matches. The CDR3 loop is CASSLALAGELADTQYF. CDR3 coding DNA: TGTGCCAGCAGCTTAGCCCTAGCGGGGGAACTCGCAGATACGCAGTATTTT.

This clonotype was seen ten or more times. The CDR3 sequence: CASRTSNRGGNIQYF. CDR3 sequence (DNA): TGTGCCAGCAGGACATCAAACAGGGGAGGAAACATTCAGTACTTC. The J gene is TRBJ2-4, the V gene TRBV28; D perhaps matches TRBD1 (7 bases). The CDR3 sequence is 15 residues long. CDR1 and CDR2 (germline): MDHEN, SYDVKM. Trimming took off 6 bases at V and 6 bases at J, with 18 bases between the two ends.

This clonotype was observed many times. The V call is TRBV5-1, the J call TRBJ2-3, with 9 bases aligning to TRBD1. CDR1 is SGHRS, CDR2 YFSETQ, per germline. The CDR3 has 16 residues. V gave up 4 bases and J gave up 3 bases; unmatched junction bases: 9. CDR3 loop: CASSAGTGSRTDTQYF. DNA for the CDR3: TGCGCCAGCAGCGCGGGGACAGGGTCACGGACAGATACGCAGTATTTT.

About this clonotype itself: This may be a read error: a much more frequent sequence differs by one nucleotide. J is TRBJ2-7 and V is TRBV7-2; D is ambiguous. The CDR3 has 12 amino acids. The V end lost 4 bases, the J end lost 3 bases, and 7 bases lay between the germline ends. Germline V gives CDR1 SGHTA, CDR2 FQGNSA. The CDR3 DNA reads TGTGCCAGCAGCTCAGTTCTCTACGAGCAGTACTTC. Amino acids: CASSSVLYEQYF.